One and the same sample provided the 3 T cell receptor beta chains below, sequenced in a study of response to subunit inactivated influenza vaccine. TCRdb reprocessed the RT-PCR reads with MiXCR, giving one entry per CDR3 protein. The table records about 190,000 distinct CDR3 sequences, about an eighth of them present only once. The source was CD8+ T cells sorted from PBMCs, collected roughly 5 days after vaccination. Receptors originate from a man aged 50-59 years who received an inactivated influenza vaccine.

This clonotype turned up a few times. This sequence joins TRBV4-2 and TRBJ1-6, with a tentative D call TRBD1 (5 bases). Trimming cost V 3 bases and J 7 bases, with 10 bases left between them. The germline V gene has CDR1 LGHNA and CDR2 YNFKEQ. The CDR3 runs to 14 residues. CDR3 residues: CASSQGQENSPLHF. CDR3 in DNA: TGTGCCAGCAGCCAGGGGCAGGAAAATTCACCCCTCCACTTT.

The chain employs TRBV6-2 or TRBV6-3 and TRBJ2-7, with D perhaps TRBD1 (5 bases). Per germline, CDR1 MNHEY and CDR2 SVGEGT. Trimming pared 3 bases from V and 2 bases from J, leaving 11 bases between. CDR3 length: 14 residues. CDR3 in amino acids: CASSYLRQTYEQYF. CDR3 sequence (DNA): TGTGCCAGCAGTTATCTGAGACAGACCTACGAGCAGTACTTC.

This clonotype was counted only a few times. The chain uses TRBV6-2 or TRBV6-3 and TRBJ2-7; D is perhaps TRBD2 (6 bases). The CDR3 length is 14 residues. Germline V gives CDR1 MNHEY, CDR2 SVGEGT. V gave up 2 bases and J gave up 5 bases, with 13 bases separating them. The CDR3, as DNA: TGTGCCAGCAGTTACGAGGGGAGGAGGCACGAGCAGTACTTC. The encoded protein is CASSYEGRRHEQYF.